The 16 T cell receptor beta chains presented below share a single source sample, sequenced in a study of OX40 agonist ivuxolimab in advanced cancers. Clones were read by immunoSEQ multiplex PCR, and TCRdb kept only the in-frame ones, dropping some. Altogether about 62,000 clones are present, about 85% being singletons, with the ten largest covering about 4.2%. The starting material was CD4+ or CD8+ T cells sorted from blood, obtained in a trial of the OX40 agonist ivuxolimab. The receptors come from an adult with an advanced solid tumor such as melanoma, head and neck, liver or kidney cancer.

This clone has a single count. The genes are TRBV2 and TRBJ1-5; TRBD1 aligns across 8 bases. Looked up from germline, CDR1 is SNHLY and CDR2 is FYNNEI. The CDR3 is 15 amino acids. Trimming at V came to 4 bases and at J to 0 bases, leaving 2 bases not matched to a gene. The CDR3 region has the DNA TGTGCCAGCAGTGGACAGGGGTATAGCAATCAGCCCCAGCATTTT. The encoded protein is CASSGQGYSNQPQHF.

The chain carries TRBV2 and TRBJ1-2, with 8 positions matching TRBD1. Looked up from germline, CDR1 is SNHLY and CDR2 is FYNNEI. V shed 7 bases, J shed 3 bases, and the junction held 4 bases outside the gene matches. This CDR3 region has 13 residues. The CDR3 region is CASISQGDYGYTF. CDR3 nucleotides: TGTGCCAGCATCTCACAGGGGGACTATGGCTACACCTTC.

This rearrangement joins TRBV25-1 to TRBJ1-2; no clear D. The CDR3 length is 12 residues. Germline V gene sequence: CDR1 MGHDK, CDR2 SYGVNS. V was cut by 10 bases and J by 0 bases, with 9 bases left in between. The CDR3 nucleotides are TGTGCCACCCAGGCTGCTAACTATGGCTACACCTTC. Translated: CATQAANYGYTF.

This rearrangement joins TRBV30 to TRBJ1-1; 8 bases are shared with TRBD1. Germline CDR1 and CDR2: GTSNPN and SVGIG (reference sequence). CDR3 length equals 14 residues. The trim removed 4 bases at V and 3 bases at J, leaving 7 bases unmatched. CDR3 region: CAWTLRQGHTEAFF. The CDR3 bases are TGTGCCTGGACTCTCCGACAGGGGCACACTGAAGCTTTCTTT.

The chain couples TRBV11-2 to TRBJ2-3, with TRBD2 identical over 10 bases. Germline V lookup: CDR1 SGHAT, CDR2 FQNNGV. CDR3 length equals 15 residues. Trimming removed 4 bases from V and 6 bases from J; junction bases left unmatched: 7. CDR3: CASSSLAGGGDTQYF. The DNA for the CDR3 is TGTGCCAGCAGCTCGTTAGCGGGGGGTGGGGATACGCAGTATTTT.

This sequence joins TRBV5-1 and TRBJ2-5; a weak D match, TRBD2 (6 bases). TRBJ2-7 explains the end of the DNA better; the J call may be wrong. Germline loops: CDR1 SGHRS, CDR2 YFSETQ. The CDR3 has 14 amino acids. Here the CDR3 reads CASSLVGGTYEQYF. The DNA for the CDR3 is TGCGCCAGCAGCTTGGTGGGGGGAACCTACGAGCAGTACTTC.

The chain is built from TRBV6-1 and TRBJ1-2; TRBD1 agrees at 7 bases. With 3 bases clipped from V and 4 bases from J, the junction kept 2 bases outside the gene matches. CDR1 and CDR2 (germline): MNHNS, SASEGT. This CDR3 contains 13 residues. In DNA, the CDR3 is TGTGCCAGCAGTGAGGGACAGCCCTATGGCTACACCTTC. Encoded protein: CASSEGQPYGYTF.

V and J are TRBV4-1 and TRBJ1-5, with a possible D match to TRBD1 (5 bases). The V gene's germline CDR1 is MGHRA and CDR2 YSYEKL. The V end was cut by 0 bases, the J end by 3 bases, with 18 bases between. The CDR3 covers 18 residues. The CDR3 here is CASSQDLTALRLNQPQHF. DNA for the CDR3: TGCGCCAGCAGCCAAGATCTGACAGCCCTAAGACTCAATCAGCCCCAGCATTTT.

This clone was seen only once. The chain joins TRBV19 to TRBJ2-1; 9 nucleotides match TRBD2. Germline V CDR1 and CDR2: LNHDA, SQIVND (reference sequence). V lost 8 bases and J lost 8; bases outside the gene matches: 10. This CDR3 spans 14 amino acids. The chain's CDR3 is CASGGTSLGYEQFF. CDR3 DNA sequence: TGTGCCAGTGGGGGGACTAGCCTTGGGTATGAGCAGTTCTTC.

J is TRBJ2-3 and V is TRBV6-4; TRBD2 agrees at 9 bases. CDR3 length: 14 residues. Germline CDR1 reads MRHNA; CDR2 reads SNTAGT. The V segment lost 3 bases and the J segment 5 bases; nucleotides outside the gene matches: 3. The CDR3 here is CASSERGGRDTQYF. DNA of the CDR3: TGTGCCAGCAGTGAGCGGGGGGGCAGAGATACGCAGTATTTT.

The chain links TRBV21-1 to TRBJ1-5; the table calls TRBD1, which could not be checked here. TRBV21-1 is recorded as a pseudogene. This CDR3 spans 14 amino acids. The CDR3 DNA sequence: TGTGCCAGCAGCAAAGTACCAGGGAATCAGCCCCAGCATTTT. As protein: CASSKVPGNQPQHF.

CDR3 DNA: TGTGCCAGCAGCTTTTACAATGAGCAGTTCTTC. This codes for CASSFYNEQFF. The genes are TRBV5-4 and TRBJ2-1; D gene ambiguous. This CDR3 has 11 amino acids. V was cut by 2 bases and J by 4 bases, with 1 base left in between. The germline gives CDR1 SGHNT, CDR2 YYREEE (reference sequence).

The V and J genes are TRBV5-5 and TRBJ2-2, with D uncertain. Trimming cost V 5 bases and J 7 bases, with 9 bases left between them. The CDR3 loop spans 12 amino acids. Per the germline V gene, CDR1 is SGHKS and CDR2 is YYEKEE (reference sequence). DNA for the CDR3: TGTGCCAGCAGTCAGGACGTCGGGGAGCTGTTTTTT. It specifies CASSQDVGELFF.

The rearrangement uses TRBV9 and TRBJ2-7; TRBD1 matches 9 bases. V trimming: 3 bases; J trimming: 6 bases; junction bases outside the gene matches: 4. CDR1 SGDLS and CDR2 YYNGEE come from the germline V gene. The CDR3 length is 13 residues. The CDR3 region has the DNA TGTGCCAGCAGCGCGTGGGGACAGGGCGAGCAGTACTTC. It yields the protein CASSAWGQGEQYF.

This clone was recorded once. Written as DNA, the CDR3 is TGCGCCAGCAGTCGACCGGGACAGGGACCAGATACGCAGTATTTT. Residues: CASSRPGQGPDTQYF. The V gene is TRBV23-1, the J gene TRBJ2-3, with 9 bases lining up with TRBD1. TRBV23-1 is reported as an ORF; its role is uncertain. CDR3 length: 15 residues. The junction had 6 bases not matched to a gene; V was cut back by 4 bases and J by 4 bases.

This clone was observed once. V gene TRBV4-1 combines with J gene TRBJ2-5; 7 bases are shared with TRBD1. The closer fit of TRBJ2-7 to the DNA end suggests the J call may be wrong. The CDR3 is made up of 19 amino acids. Germline-derived CDR1 and CDR2 are MGHRA and YSYEKL. CDR3 sequence: CASSQVPSIRTGRFYEQYF. In DNA, the CDR3 is TGCGCCAGCAGCCAGGTGCCCAGCATCAGGACAGGAAGATTCTACGAGCAGTACTTC.